This T cell receptor beta chain stems from a study of blood T cell repertoires in COVID-19. In the study overall: The United States, Italy and Spain provided the acute and convalescent COVID-19 samples. The cDNA or gDNA used as material had been derived from T cells, B-cell-depleted T cells, or PBMCs.

Germline V CDR1 and CDR2: SNHLY, FYNNEI. The CDR3 is made up of 15 amino acids. Trimming removed 5 bases from V and 0 bases from J; junction bases left unmatched: 3. Original processing methods: Reference gene primer amplification in the assay estimated nucleated cell counts. Data came from immunoSEQ multiplex PCR; TCRdb stores just in-frame clones and leaves some out. V and J calls plus clone size are reproduced from that table; the DNA served to infer D and trimming. The table lists about 200,000 clones, 80% to 90% of them singletons, with 0.78% in the top ten. This receptor was taken from a woman in her seventies with acute or convalescent COVID-19. The rearrangement joins TRBV2 to TRBJ1-3, with 8 bases fitting TRBD1. Source material: peripheral blood. The CDR3 DNA follows: TGTGCCAGCAGTTGGACAGGGAGCTCTGGAAACACCATATATTTT. Its translation is CASSWTGSSGNTIYF.